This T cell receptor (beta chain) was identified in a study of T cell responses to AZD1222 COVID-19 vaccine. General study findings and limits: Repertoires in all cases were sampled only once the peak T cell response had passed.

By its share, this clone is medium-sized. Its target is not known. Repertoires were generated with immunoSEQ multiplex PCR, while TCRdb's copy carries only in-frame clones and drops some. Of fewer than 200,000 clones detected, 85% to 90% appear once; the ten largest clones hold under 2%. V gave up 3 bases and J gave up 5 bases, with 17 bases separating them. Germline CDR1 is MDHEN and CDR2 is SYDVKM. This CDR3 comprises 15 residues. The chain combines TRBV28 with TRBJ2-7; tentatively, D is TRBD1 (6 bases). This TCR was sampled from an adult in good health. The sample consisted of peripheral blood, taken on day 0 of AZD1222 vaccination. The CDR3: CASSFVSQGVHEQYF. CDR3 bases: TGTGCCAGCAGTTTCGTCTCACAGGGTGTGCACGAGCAGTACTTC.